One sample yielded the 16 T cell receptor beta chains listed below, sequenced in a study of T cell repertoires in cytomegalovirus infection (dated by TCRdb to 2018 to 2020). The sequencer listed for this sample is Illumina HiSeq 1500. TCRdb passed the public sequencing reads through fastp at Q25 and MiXCR, retaining productive beta sequences. For every CDR3 protein sequence, its rows merge into one entry that carries the most common genes and DNA. In this sample the table shows hundreds of thousands of distinct CDR3 sequences, 15% to 20% of which occur a single time. The top ten hold around 8.6% of the sample. The sequenced sample consisted of PBMCs. The receptors originated from a human donor in good health (CMV status not recorded). Some clones in this sample may be carry-over from other donors' samples.

This clonotype was recorded a few times. The rearrangement uses TRBV7-2 and TRBJ2-2, with 7 bases matching TRBD2. The germline gives CDR1 SGHTA, CDR2 FQGNSA. J gave up 5 bases and V 5 bases, and 11 bases lay outside the gene matches. This CDR3 contains 16 residues. The CDR3 loop reads CASSPATRELTGELFF. CDR3 DNA sequence: TGTGCCAGCAGCCCGGCTACGCGGGAGTTGACCGGGGAGCTGTTTTTT.

The chain links TRBV5-8 to TRBJ2-1; no definite D call. Germline CDR1 reads SGHTS; CDR2 reads YDEGEE. The germline V and J ends were trimmed by 0 bases and 1 base, with 5 bases remaining between them. CDR3 length: 14 amino acids. The CDR3 DNA reads TGTGCCAGCAGCTTGGCCCCTTCCTACAATGAGCAGTTCTTC. Its translation: CASSLAPSYNEQFF.

As concerns this clonotype: The junction departs from the called germline gene at one end, perhaps through a read error. The chain links TRBV4-1 to TRBJ2-6; D unresolved. The CDR3 spans 12 residues. Germline loops: CDR1 MGHRA, CDR2 YSYEKL. Here the CDR3 reads CASSQEGPVLTF. The CDR3 bases are TGTGCCAGCAGCCAAGAAGGCCCTGTCCTGACTTTC.

This clonotype was recorded at least ten times. The chain carries TRBV7-8 and TRBJ2-1, with 8 positions matching TRBD1. V shed 0 bases and J 6 bases; nucleotides not matched to a gene: 10. Germline V gene lookup returns CDR1 SGHVS and CDR2 FQNEAQ. The CDR3 consists of 17 residues. This chain's CDR3 is CASSLAIFTGGSNEQFF. In DNA, the CDR3 is TGTGCCAGCAGCTTAGCGATTTTTACAGGGGGTTCCAATGAGCAGTTCTTC.

This chain uses TRBV12-3 or TRBV12-4 with TRBJ1-2; 7 bases are shared with TRBD1. Unmatched junction bases numbered 14, after V lost 8 bases and J lost 5 bases. The CDR3 contains 15 residues. This CDR3 is CASARQGMTPYGYTF. CDR3 bases: TGTGCCAGCGCCAGACAGGGAATGACCCCTTATGGCTACACCTTC.

This clonotype was detected a few times. This could be a read error, since a much larger clone is one nucleotide away. This rearrangement joins TRBV3-1 to TRBJ1-5; D is unresolved. CDR3 length equals 12 residues. CDR1 and CDR2 (germline): LGHDT, YNNKEL (reference sequence). The CDR3 is CASSQGNRPQHF. DNA for the CDR3: TGTGCCAGCAGCCAAGGAAATCGGCCCCAGCATTTT.

This clonotype appeared many times. This chain joins TRBV7-2 and TRBJ1-2; D uncertain. The CDR3 extends over 13 amino acids. V lost 3 bases and J lost 5, with 10 bases in between. Germline CDR1 is SGHTA and CDR2 is FQGNSA. CDR3 protein: CASSFGPGYGYTF. DNA for the CDR3: TGTGCCAGCAGCTTCGGCCCGGGATATGGCTACACCTTC.

V and J are TRBV6-1 and TRBJ2-7, with a tentative D call TRBD1 (6 bases). V shed 5 bases and J shed 3 bases, with 17 bases lying between them. Germline CDR1 is MNHNS and CDR2 is SASEGT. The CDR3 covers 15 residues. The CDR3 nucleotides read TGTGCCAGCAGTTACGGGCTCCAGGGGAACTACGAGCAGTACTTC. Its protein is CASSYGLQGNYEQYF.

This sequence joins TRBV7-9 and TRBJ1-1; 7 bases are a match to TRBD1. Germline values: CDR1 SEHNR, CDR2 FQNEAQ (reference sequence). The V gene end was trimmed by 3 bases and the J gene end by 1 base; junction bases not matched to a gene: 5. This CDR3 is built from 15 residues. CDR3 DNA: TGTGCCAGCAGCTTCCCCGGGACAGCGAACACTGAAGCTTTCTTT. It encodes CASSFPGTANTEAFF.

This chain joins TRBV12-3 or TRBV12-4 and TRBJ2-7; D is possibly TRBD2 (5 bases). V lost 7 bases and J 5 bases, leaving 15 bases between the germline ends. CDR3 length equals 13 residues. The CDR3 here is CASKLGSPHEQYF. For the CDR3, the DNA is TGTGCCAGCAAATTGGGGAGCCCCCACGAGCAGTACTTC.

The genes are TRBV4-3 and TRBJ1-1, with unresolved D. The CDR3 runs to 13 residues. Germline values: CDR1 LGHNA, CDR2 YSLEER. Deletions cut 1 base from V and 4 bases from J, with 7 bases between. The CDR3 DNA is TGCGCCAGCAGCCAAGCTCTAGGCACTGAAGCTTTCTTT. Translated, it gives CASSQALGTEAFF.

The chain is built from TRBV24-1 and TRBJ1-5; D not certain. CDR1 is KGHDR and CDR2 is SFDVKD in the germline V gene. The V gene lost 5 bases and the J gene lost 0 bases, with 4 bases spanning the gap. The CDR3 runs 13 residues. The CDR3, as DNA: TGTGCCACCAGTGCATTTAGCAATCAGCCCCAGCATTTT. This translates into CATSAFSNQPQHF.

This clonotype was found a few times. V usage is TRBV27 and J usage is TRBJ2-7; 11 bases agree with TRBD2. CDR1 is MNHEY, CDR2 SMNVEV, per germline (reference sequence). V gave up 6 bases and J gave up 1 base; unmatched junction bases: 11. CDR3 length equals 17 residues. The CDR3 nucleotides read TGTGCCAGCAGCCCCCGTCTGACTAGCGGGACATCCTACGAGCAGTACTTC. Translated: CASSPRLTSGTSYEQYF.

A few counts support this clonotype. The chain carries TRBV4-3 and TRBJ2-1; the match to TRBD2 covers 11 bases. V lost 10 bases to trimming and J lost 2 bases; unmatched junction nucleotides: 7. The germline CDR1 and CDR2 sequences are LGHNA and YSLEER. This CDR3 is 15 amino acids long. The DNA for the CDR3 is TGCGCCACAAATAGCGGGAGGGACCCCTACAATGAGCAGTTCTTC. Amino acid sequence: CATNSGRDPYNEQFF.

The CDR3 bases are TGTGCCAGCAGCCGAGGCCGAGCGGGCTTCACAGATACGCAGTATTTT. Amino acid sequence: CASSRGRAGFTDTQYF. The chain couples TRBV14 to TRBJ2-3; tentative D call: TRBD2 (6 bases). The CDR3 sequence is 16 residues long. Germline loops: CDR1 SGHDN, CDR2 FVKESK. Trimming cost V 4 bases and J 2 bases, with 16 bases left between them.

The chain links TRBV7-9 to TRBJ1-2, with D unclear. CDR1 and CDR2 from the germline V gene are SEHNR and FQNEAQ (reference sequence). Trimming took 4 bases from V and 3 from J, leaving 12 bases between them. This CDR3 region has 14 residues. CDR3 sequence: CASSYKRVDYGYTF. The CDR3 DNA reads TGTGCCAGCAGCTACAAGAGGGTGGACTATGGCTACACCTTC.